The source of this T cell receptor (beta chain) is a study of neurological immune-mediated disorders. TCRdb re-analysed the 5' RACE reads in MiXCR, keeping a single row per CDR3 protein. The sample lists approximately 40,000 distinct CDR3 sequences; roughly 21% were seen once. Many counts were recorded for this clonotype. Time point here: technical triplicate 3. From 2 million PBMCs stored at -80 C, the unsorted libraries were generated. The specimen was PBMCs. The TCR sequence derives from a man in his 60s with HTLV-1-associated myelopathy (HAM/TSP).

CDR3 region: CASSLVYGGFDSYEQYF. CDR3 in DNA: TGTGCCAGCAGCTTAGTGTATGGGGGCTTCGACTCCTACGAGCAGTACTTC. V is TRBV5-5 and J is TRBJ2-7; tentative D call: TRBD1 (6 bases). The CDR3 is 17 amino acids. Between the trimmed V and J ends, which lost 2 bases and 0 bases, there was a span of 18 bases. CDR1 and CDR2 (germline): SGHKS, YYEKEE (reference sequence).